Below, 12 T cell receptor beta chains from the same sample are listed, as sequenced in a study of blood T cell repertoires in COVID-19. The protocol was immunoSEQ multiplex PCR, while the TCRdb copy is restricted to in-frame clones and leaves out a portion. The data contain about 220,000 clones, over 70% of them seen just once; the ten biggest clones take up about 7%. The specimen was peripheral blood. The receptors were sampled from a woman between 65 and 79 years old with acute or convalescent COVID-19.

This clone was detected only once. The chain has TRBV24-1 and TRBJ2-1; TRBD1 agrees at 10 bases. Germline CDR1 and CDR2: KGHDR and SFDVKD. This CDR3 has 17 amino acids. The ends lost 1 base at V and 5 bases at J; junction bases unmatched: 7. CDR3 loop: CATSDFSGTGDHNEQFF. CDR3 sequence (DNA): TGTGCCACCAGTGATTTCTCCGGGACAGGGGACCACAATGAGCAGTTCTTC.

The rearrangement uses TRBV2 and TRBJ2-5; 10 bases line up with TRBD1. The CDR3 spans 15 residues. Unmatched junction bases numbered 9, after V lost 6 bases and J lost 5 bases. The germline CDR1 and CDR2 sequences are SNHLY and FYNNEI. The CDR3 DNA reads TGTGCCAGCAGCCCCGGACAGGGGGGGTGGGAGACCCAGTACTTC. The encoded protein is CASSPGQGGWETQYF.

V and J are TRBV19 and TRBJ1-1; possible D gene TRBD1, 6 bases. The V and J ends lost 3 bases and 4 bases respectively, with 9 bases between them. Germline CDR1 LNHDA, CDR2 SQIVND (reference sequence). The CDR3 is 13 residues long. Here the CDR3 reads CASSIVQGTEAFF. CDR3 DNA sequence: TGTGCCAGTAGTATTGTACAGGGCACTGAAGCTTTCTTT.

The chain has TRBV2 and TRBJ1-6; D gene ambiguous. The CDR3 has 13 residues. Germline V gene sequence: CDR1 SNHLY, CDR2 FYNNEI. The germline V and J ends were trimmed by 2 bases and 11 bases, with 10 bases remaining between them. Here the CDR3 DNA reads TGTGCCAGCAGTGAAAGTATGAGGGCACCCCTCCACTTT. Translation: CASSESMRAPLHF. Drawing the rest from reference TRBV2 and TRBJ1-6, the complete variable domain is EPEVTQTPSHQVTQMGQEVILRCVPISNHLYFYWYRQILGQKVEFLVSFYNNEISEKSEIFDDQFSVERPDGSNFTLKIRSTKLEDSAMYFCASSESMRAPLHFGNGTRLTVT.

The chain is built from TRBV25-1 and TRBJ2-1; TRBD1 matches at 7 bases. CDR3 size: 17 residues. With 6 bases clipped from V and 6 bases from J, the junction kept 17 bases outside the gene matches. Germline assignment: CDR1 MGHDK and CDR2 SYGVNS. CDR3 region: CASSQGTRATGFNEQFF. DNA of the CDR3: TGTGCCAGCAGCCAGGGGACCAGGGCGACAGGGTTCAATGAGCAGTTCTTC.

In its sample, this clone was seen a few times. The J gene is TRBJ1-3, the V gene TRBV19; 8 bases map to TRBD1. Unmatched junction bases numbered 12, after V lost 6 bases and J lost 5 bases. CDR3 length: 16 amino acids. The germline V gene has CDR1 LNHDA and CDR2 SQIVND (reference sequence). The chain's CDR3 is CASSLPGQDGRNTIYF. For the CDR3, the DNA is TGTGCCAGTAGCCTACCGGGACAGGACGGAAGAAACACCATATATTTT.

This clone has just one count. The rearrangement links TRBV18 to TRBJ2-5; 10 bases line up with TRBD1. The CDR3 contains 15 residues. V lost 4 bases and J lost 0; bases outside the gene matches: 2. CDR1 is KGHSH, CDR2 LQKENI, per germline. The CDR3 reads CASSRGTGDQETQYF. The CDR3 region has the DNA TGTGCCAGCTCACGCGGGACAGGGGACCAAGAGACCCAGTACTTC.

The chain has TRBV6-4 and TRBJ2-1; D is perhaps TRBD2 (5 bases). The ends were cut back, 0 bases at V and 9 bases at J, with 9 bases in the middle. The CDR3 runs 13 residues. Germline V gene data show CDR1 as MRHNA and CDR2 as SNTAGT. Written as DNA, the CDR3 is TGTGCCAGCAGTGACTCCAAAGGAGGTGAGCAGTTCTTC. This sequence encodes CASSDSKGGEQFF.

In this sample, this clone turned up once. The chain's CDR3 is CASSPHTGTVETQYF. CDR3 bases: TGTGCCAGCAGTCCTCACACCGGGACAGTAGAGACCCAGTACTTC. This chain connects TRBV6-5 to TRBJ2-5; 7 nucleotides align to TRBD1. CDR1 MNHEY and CDR2 SVGAGI come from the germline V gene. After removal of 5 bases from V and 4 bases from J, the junction contained 10 bases not matched to a gene. The CDR3 has 15 residues.

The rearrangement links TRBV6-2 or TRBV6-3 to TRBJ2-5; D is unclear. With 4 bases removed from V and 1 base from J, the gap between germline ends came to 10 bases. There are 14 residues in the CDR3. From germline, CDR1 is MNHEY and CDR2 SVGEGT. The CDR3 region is CASSSAATQETQYF. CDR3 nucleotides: TGTGCCAGCAGTTCCGCGGCTACCCAAGAGACCCAGTACTTC.

The CDR3 coding sequence is TGTGCCAGCAGCGCCGGACTAGCGGGGAAAGAGACCCAGTACTTC. This encodes CASSAGLAGKETQYF. The rearrangement uses TRBV21-1 and TRBJ2-5; the table's TRBD2 call for D was not verified on the DNA. TRBV21-1 has pseudogene status. This CDR3 spans 15 amino acids.

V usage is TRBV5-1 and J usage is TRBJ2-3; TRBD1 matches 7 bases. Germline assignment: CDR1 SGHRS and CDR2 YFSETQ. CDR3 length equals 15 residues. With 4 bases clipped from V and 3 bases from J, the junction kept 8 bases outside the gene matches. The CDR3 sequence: CASSPTGYGTDTQYF. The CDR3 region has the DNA TGCGCCAGCAGCCCGACAGGGTACGGTACAGATACGCAGTATTTT.